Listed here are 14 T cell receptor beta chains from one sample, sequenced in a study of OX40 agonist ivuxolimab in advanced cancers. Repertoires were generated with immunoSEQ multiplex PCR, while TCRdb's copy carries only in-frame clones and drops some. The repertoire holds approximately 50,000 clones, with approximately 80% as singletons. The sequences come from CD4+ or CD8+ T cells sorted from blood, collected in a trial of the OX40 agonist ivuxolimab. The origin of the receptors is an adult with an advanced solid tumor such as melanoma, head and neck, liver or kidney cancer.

The CDR3 DNA reads TGTGCCAGCAGCCGGGGCGGATACGAGCAGTACTTC. Translated: CASSRGGYEQYF. V and J are TRBV13 and TRBJ2-7; perhaps D is TRBD1 or TRBD2 (5 bases each). The V end lost 5 bases, the J end lost 4 bases, and 9 bases lay between the germline ends. This CDR3 has 12 residues. Germline CDR1 is PRHDT and CDR2 is FYEKMQ (reference sequence).

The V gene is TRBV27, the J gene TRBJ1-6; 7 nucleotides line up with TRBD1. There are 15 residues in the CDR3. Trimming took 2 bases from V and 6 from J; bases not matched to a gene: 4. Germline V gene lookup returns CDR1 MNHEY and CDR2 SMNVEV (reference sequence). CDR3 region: CASSLREGANSPLHF. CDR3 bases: TGTGCCAGCAGTTTAAGGGAGGGGGCTAATTCACCCCTCCACTTT.

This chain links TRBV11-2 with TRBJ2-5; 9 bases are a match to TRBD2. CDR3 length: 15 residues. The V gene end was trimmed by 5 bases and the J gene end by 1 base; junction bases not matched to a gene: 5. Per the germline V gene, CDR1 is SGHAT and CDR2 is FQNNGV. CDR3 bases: TGTGCCAGCAGCCCTAATAGCGGGGGCCAAGAGACCCAGTACTTC. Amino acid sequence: CASSPNSGGQETQYF.

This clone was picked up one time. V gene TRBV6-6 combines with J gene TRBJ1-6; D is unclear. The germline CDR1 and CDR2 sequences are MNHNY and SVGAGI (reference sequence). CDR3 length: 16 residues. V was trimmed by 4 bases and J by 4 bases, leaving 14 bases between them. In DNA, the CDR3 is TGTGCCAGCAGTTTCCAGATTTCTCGGTATAATTCACCCCTCCACTTT. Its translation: CASSFQISRYNSPLHF.

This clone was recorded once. The CDR3 spells CASSDRTSGGPETQYF. The DNA for the CDR3 is TGCGCCAGCAGCGATAGGACTAGCGGGGGACCTGAGACCCAGTACTTC. J is TRBJ2-5 and V is TRBV5-1; 13 bases map to TRBD2. Germline V gene lookup returns CDR1 SGHRS and CDR2 YFSETQ. The CDR3 has 16 amino acids. Unmatched junction bases numbered 8, after V lost 4 bases and J lost 5 bases.

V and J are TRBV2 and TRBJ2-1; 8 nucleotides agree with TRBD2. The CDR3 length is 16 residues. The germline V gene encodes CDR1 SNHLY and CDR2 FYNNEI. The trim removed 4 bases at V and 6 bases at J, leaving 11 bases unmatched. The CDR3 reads CASSVPTAGELNEQFF. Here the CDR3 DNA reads TGTGCCAGCAGTGTCCCCACAGCGGGAGAGCTCAATGAGCAGTTCTTC.

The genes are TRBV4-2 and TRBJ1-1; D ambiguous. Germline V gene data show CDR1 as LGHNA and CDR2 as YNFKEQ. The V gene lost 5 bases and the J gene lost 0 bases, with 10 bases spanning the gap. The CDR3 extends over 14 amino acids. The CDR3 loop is CASSLPTVNTEAFF. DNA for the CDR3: TGTGCCAGCAGCTTACCGACTGTGAACACTGAAGCTTTCTTT.

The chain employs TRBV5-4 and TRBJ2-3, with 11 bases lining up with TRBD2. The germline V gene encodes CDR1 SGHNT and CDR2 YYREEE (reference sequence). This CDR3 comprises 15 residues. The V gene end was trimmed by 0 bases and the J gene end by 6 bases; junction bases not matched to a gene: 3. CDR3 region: CASSLAVAGGDTQYF. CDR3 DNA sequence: TGTGCCAGCAGCTTGGCGGTAGCGGGAGGGGATACGCAGTATTTT.

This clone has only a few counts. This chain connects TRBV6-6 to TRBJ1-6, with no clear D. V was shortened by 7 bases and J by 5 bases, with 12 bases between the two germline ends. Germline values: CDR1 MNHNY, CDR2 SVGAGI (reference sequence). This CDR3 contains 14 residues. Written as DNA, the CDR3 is TGTGCCAGCATCCTAGGGAATGATAATTCACCCCTCCACTTT. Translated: CASILGNDNSPLHF.

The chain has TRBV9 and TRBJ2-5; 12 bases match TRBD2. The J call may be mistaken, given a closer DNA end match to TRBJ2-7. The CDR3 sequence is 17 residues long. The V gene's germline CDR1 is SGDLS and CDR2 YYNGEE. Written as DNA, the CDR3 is TGTGCCAGCAGCGTCAACCCCTCGACTAGCGGGGGCTACGAGCAGTACTTC. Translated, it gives CASSVNPSTSGGYEQYF.

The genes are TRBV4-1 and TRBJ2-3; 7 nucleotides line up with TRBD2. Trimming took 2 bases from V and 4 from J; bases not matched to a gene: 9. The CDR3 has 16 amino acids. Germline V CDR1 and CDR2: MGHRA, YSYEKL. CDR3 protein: CASSQRSGIMADTQYF. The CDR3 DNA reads TGCGCCAGCAGCCAAAGAAGCGGGATTATGGCAGATACGCAGTATTTT.

The CDR3 loop reads CASSRGDRLLNTEAFF. CDR3 DNA: TGTGCCAGCAGCCGGGGAGATAGACTTCTGAACACTGAAGCTTTCTTT. The gene calls are TRBV5-6 and TRBJ1-1, with unresolved D. This CDR3 comprises 16 residues. Trimming removed 4 bases at V and 0 bases at J, with 16 bases between. Germline V gene lookup returns CDR1 SGHDT and CDR2 YYEEEE. The full variable domain, rest sourced from reference TRBV5-6 and TRBJ1-1, is DAGVTQSPTHLIKTRGQQVTLRCSPKSGHDTVSWYQQALGQGPQFIFQYYEEEERQRGNFPDRFSGHQFPNYSSELNVNALLLGDSALYLCASSRGDRLLNTEAFFGQGTRLTVV.

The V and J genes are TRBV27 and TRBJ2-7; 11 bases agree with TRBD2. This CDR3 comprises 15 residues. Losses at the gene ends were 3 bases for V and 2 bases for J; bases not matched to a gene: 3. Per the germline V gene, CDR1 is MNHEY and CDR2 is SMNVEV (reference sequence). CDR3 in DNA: TGTGCCAGCAGTTTCAGACTAGCGGGGACCTACGAGCAGTACTTC. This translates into CASSFRLAGTYEQYF.

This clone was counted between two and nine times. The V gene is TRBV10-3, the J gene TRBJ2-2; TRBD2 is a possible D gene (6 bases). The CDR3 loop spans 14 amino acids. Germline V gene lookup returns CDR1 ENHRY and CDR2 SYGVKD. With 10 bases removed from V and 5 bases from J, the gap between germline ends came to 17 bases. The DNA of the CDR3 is TGTGCCACCTCGCGGGGAGAGGGAACCGGGGAGCTGTTTTTT. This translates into CATSRGEGTGELFF.